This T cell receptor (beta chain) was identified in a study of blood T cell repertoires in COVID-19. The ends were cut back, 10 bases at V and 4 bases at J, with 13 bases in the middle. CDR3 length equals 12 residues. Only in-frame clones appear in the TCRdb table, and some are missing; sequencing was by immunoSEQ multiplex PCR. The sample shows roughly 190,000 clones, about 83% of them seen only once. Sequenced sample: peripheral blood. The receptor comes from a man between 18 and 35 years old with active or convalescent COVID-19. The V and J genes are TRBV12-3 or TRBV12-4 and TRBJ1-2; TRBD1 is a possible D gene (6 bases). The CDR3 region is CAILGGAYGYTF. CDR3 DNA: TGTGCCATATTGGGGGGGGCCTATGGCTACACCTTC.